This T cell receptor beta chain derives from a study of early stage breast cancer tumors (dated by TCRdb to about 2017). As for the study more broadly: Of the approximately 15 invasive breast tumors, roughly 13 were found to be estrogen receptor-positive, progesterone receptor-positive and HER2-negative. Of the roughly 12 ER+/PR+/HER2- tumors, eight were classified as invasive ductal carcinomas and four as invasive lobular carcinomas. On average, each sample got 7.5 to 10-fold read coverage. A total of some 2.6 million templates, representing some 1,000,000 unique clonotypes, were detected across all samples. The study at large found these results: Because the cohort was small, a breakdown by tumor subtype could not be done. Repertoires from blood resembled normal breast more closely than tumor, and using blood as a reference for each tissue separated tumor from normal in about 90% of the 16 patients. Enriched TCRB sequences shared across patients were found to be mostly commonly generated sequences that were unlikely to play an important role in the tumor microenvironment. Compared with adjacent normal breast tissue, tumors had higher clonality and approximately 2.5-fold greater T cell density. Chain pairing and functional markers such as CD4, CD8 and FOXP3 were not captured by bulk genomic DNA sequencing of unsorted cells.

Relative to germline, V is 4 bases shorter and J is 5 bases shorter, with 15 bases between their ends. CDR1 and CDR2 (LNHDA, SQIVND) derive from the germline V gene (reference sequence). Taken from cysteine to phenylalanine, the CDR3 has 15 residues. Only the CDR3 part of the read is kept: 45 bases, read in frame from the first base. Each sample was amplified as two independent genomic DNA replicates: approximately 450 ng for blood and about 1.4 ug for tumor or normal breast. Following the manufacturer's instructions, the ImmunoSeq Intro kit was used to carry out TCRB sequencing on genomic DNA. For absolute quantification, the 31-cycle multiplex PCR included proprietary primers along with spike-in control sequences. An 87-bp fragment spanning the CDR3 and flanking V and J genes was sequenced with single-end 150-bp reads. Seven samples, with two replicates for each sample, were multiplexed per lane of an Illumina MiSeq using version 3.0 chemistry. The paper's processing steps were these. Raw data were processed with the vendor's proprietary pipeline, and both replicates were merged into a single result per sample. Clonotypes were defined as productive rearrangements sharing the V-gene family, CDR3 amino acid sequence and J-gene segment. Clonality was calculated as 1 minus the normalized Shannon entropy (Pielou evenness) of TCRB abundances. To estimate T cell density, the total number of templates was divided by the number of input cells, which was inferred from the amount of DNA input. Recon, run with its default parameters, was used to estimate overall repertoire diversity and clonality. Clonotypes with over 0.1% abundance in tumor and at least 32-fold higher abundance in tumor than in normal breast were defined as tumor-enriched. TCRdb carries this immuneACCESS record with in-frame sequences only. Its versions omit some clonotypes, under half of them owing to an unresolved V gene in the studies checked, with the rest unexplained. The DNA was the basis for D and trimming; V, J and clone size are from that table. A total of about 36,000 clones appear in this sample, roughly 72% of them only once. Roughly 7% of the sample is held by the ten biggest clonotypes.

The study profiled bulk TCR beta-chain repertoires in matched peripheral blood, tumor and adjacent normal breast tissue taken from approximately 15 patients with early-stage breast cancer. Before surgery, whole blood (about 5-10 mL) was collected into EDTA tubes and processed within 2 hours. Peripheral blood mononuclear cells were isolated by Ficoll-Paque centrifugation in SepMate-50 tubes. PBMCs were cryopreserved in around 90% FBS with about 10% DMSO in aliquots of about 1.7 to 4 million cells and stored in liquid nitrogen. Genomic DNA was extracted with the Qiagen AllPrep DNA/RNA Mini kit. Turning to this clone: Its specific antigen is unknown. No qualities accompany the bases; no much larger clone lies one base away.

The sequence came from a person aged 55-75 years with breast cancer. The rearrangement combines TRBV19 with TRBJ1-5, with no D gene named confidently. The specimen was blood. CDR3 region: CASSKKGVPYQPQHF. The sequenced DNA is TGTGCCAGTAGTAAAAAGGGAGTCCCCTATCAGCCCCAGCATTTT.